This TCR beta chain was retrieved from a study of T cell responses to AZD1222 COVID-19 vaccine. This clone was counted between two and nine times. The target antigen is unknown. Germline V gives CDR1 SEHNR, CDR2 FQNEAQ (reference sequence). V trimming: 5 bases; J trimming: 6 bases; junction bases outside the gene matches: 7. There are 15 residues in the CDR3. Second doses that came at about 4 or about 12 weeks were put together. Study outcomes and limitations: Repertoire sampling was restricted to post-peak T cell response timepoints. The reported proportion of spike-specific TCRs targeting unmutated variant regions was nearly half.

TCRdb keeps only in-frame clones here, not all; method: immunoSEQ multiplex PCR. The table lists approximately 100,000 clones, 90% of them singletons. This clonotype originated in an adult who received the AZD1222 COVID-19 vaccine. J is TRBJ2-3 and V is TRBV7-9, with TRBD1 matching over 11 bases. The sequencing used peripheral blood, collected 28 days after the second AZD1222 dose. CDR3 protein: CASSPGQGAWDTQYF. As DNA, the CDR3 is TGTGCCAGCAGCCCAGGACAGGGGGCTTGGGATACGCAGTATTTT.